This T cell receptor beta chain was identified during a study of T cell responses to AZD1222 COVID-19 vaccine listed by TCRdb under 2021. For the wider study: Because spike-specific TCR depth and breadth did not differ between the two schedules, AZD1222 recipients who got a second dose at roughly 4 weeks were pooled with those who got a second dose at roughly 12 weeks. A total of 233 trial participants underwent TCR sequencing, of whom under 220 had received two doses of AZD1222 and some 25 had received two doses of the MenACWY control vaccine. Trial participants were enrolled into age subgroups of 18-55, 56-69 and 70-plus years, which contained approximately 150, 28 and 58 TCR-sequenced participants, respectively.

The CDR3 regions of human TCRbeta chains were analyzed by immunosequencing. Per the authors' processing: TCRs in the repertoires were compared against a reference library of SARS-CoV-2-specific TCRs that had been generated with the MIRA antigen-specificity platform. Breadth was defined as the fraction of unique TCRs that were SARS-CoV-2-associated, and depth was defined as the fraction of total T cells that were SARS-CoV-2-associated. Each spike-specific TCR was assigned to its reactive spike region and to a CD4 or CD8 class using the MIRA data. Log10-transformed breadth and depth values were compared by one-way ANOVA with Sidak's multiple comparisons tests. TCRdb re-hosts the immuneACCESS table, in-frame sequences only. Its copies lack some clones; in the studies checked, an unresolved V gene accounts for under half of them, and the cause for the rest is not known. V and J calls and clone size are as listed in that table; D and trimming were resolved from the DNA. The sample data list more than 100,000 clones, and roughly 88% of these were observed just once. Of the sample, about 3.7% falls within the top ten clones.

In regard to this clone: Its antigen target is currently unknown. No base quality information exists; no much larger clone differs at one position.

General study outcomes and caveats: Conclusions about previously exposed vaccinees were limited because only a handful of AZD1222 recipients were SARS-CoV-2 seropositive at baseline. The whole spike protein was spanned by vaccine-associated CD4 TCRs, and dominant responses were seen in regions 160-218 and 743-854. Epitopes outside the regions mutated in the B.1.351 and B.1.1.7 variants were reportedly recognized by nearly half of the unique spike-specific TCRs. Spike-specific TCR breadth and depth rose significantly after two AZD1222 doses compared with day 0 and with MenACWY recipients. In the small 56-69-year group, the increase in depth fell short of significance, most likely because of low power. Most participants were white British and females outnumbered males, and the authors suggested that clonal diversity may have been underestimated. Because no samples from the day 14 peak response were available, repertoires could be characterized only after the peak T cell response.

V and J are trimmed by 1 base and 2 bases, and the gene matches miss 7 bases of the junction. CDR1 LGHDT and CDR2 YNNKEL were looked up in the germline V gene (reference sequence). The CDR3 sequence holds 16 residues, the cysteine and phenylalanine included. Solely the CDR3 DNA is kept, with 48 bases framed from the first base. This sample's time point label indicates: baseline before first vaccination. Vaccinee samples were obtained from the UK trials COV001 and COV002, which included a single-blind randomized controlled phase 2/3 trial of AZD1222 (ChAdOx1 nCoV-19) in healthy adults. For TCRbeta chain sequencing, PBMC samples were collected from trial participants at day 0 and at day 28 after the second dose.

This specimen consisted of peripheral blood, obtained on day 0 of AZD1222 vaccination. The origin of this receptor is an adult in good health. The chain links TRBV3-1 (or the pseudogene TRBV3-2) with TRBJ1-2, and 7 bases in between align with TRBD1. The CDR3 amino acid sequence is: CASSQGGTELNYGYTF. The bases read TGTGCCAGCAGCCAAGGGGGGACAGAGTTAAACTATGGCTACACCTTC.